This T cell receptor beta chain stems from a study of cytomegalovirus exposure and HLA in healthy donors. Clones were sequenced by immunoSEQ multiplex PCR, and TCRdb holds only the in-frame ones, with some missing. The sample yields 90,000 to 100,000 clones, under 95% seen once. The germline V gene encodes CDR1 MNHEY and CDR2 SVGAGI. The CDR3 length is 13 residues. With V trimmed by 6 bases and J by 4 bases, 5 bases remained unmatched. The genes are TRBV6-5 and TRBJ1-2; TRBD1 matches 7 bases. The TCR comes from a woman younger than 45 in good health and CMV-seropositive. The sample was PBMCs. The CDR3 spells CASSPGTVYGYTF. The DNA for the CDR3 is TGTGCCAGCAGCCCCGGGACAGTCTATGGCTACACCTTC.